The 24 T cell receptor beta chains in this list originate from one sample, sequenced in a study of Graves' ophthalmopathy and Graves' hyperthyroidism. Researchers took RNA transcripts and amplified TCR beta CDR3 regions from them. First-round RT-PCR with HTBI primers preceded a second-round multiplex PCR. From the multiplex PCR reads, TCRdb called clonotypes with MiXCR, one entry per CDR3 protein. Of 1 million to 1.3 million distinct CDR3 sequences listed, less than 45% were seen once; the top ten hold over 8.5%. The sequenced sample was peripheral blood or thyroid tissue (not recorded which). These receptors came from an adult man with Graves' hyperthyroidism.

This clonotype has a handful of counts. J is TRBJ2-2 and V is TRBV12-3 or TRBV12-4; D remains ambiguous. V gave up 7 bases and J gave up 1 base, with 13 bases separating them. The CDR3 is 15 residues long. The DNA of the CDR3 is TGTGCCAGCACCCCCGACGACCGGAACACCGGGGAGCTGTTTTTT. Amino acids: CASTPDDRNTGELFF.

At least ten counts were recorded for this clonotype. The chain employs TRBV7-3 and TRBJ2-5; D may be TRBD1 (5 bases). The CDR3 is 14 amino acids. Germline V CDR1 and CDR2: SGHTA, FQGTGA. V gave up 5 bases and J gave up 3 bases, with 13 bases separating them. The CDR3: CASSKDTSEETQYF. The CDR3 DNA reads as TGTGCCAGCAGCAAGGACACATCCGAAGAGACCCAGTACTTC.

This clonotype was detected only once. Since a much larger clone is just one base distant, this may be a read error. V usage is TRBV11-2 and J usage is TRBJ2-7; D not certain. Germline CDR1 reads SGHAT; CDR2 reads FQNNGV. Trimming pared 0 bases from V and 2 bases from J, leaving 8 bases between. The CDR3 runs to 14 residues. The CDR3 DNA sequence: TGTGCCAGCAGCTTAGAAAGCAGACCCTACGAGCAGTACTTC. Translation: CASSLESRPYEQYF.

The J gene is TRBJ1-2, the V gene TRBV12-3 or TRBV12-4; no clear D gene. The CDR3 runs to 13 residues. V gave up 6 bases and J gave up 4 bases, with 12 bases separating them. The CDR3 region has the DNA TGTGCCAGCAGGAGATATCTCTCCTATGGCTACACCTTC. As protein: CASRRYLSYGYTF.

The V call is TRBV20-1, the J call TRBJ2-5, with a tentative D call TRBD2 (7 bases). CDR1 and CDR2 (germline): DFQATT, SNEGSKA (reference sequence). Trimming took 5 bases from V and 1 from J, leaving 20 bases between them. The CDR3 is made up of 16 amino acids. CDR3 sequence (DNA): TGCAGTGCTGATAAACAGGGAGGGAAGGCCCAAGAGACCCAGTACTTC. Amino acid sequence: CSADKQGGKAQETQYF.

This clonotype was recorded once. This may arise from a read error, as a much more abundant clone is one base away. V gene TRBV11-2 combines with J gene TRBJ2-7, with TRBD1 matching over 8 bases. Germline-derived CDR1 and CDR2 are SGHAT and FQNNGV. The CDR3 covers 15 residues. V was pared by 3 bases and J by 3 bases, with 7 bases of the junction left unmatched. CDR3 coding DNA: TGTGCCAGCAGCTTCACCGGGACAGGATACTACGAGCAGTACTTC. Protein product: CASSFTGTGYYEQYF.

This clonotype was seen at least ten times. The chain is built from TRBV20-1 and TRBJ2-7, with D maybe TRBD2 (5 bases). The CDR3 extends over 13 amino acids. The V and J ends lost 3 bases and 4 bases respectively, with 13 bases between them. Germline V gives CDR1 DFQATT, CDR2 SNEGSKA (reference sequence). The CDR3 nucleotides read TGCAGTGCTAGGGAGTCTAGCCGTTACGAGCAGTACTTC. Its protein is CSARESSRYEQYF.

DNA for the CDR3: TGCGCCAGCAGTGACCCAGACAGGGGCTCGCGTGGTTATGGCTACACCTTC. Encoded protein: CASSDPDRGSRGYGYTF. V is TRBV10-2 and J is TRBJ1-2; 8 nucleotides match TRBD1. V lost 3 bases and J lost 5; bases outside the gene matches: 14. The CDR3 sequence is 17 residues long. CDR1 WSHSY and CDR2 SAAADI come from the germline V gene.

This clonotype was seen at least ten times. The chain employs TRBV7-9 and TRBJ1-5; D call uncertain. The V and J ends lost 5 bases and 2 bases respectively, with 7 bases between them. CDR3 length equals 13 residues. The germline gives CDR1 SEHNR, CDR2 FQNEAQ (reference sequence). The CDR3 DNA reads TGTGCCAGCAGCCAAGAAGGCAATCAGCCCCAGCATTTT. Residues: CASSQEGNQPQHF.

This chain uses TRBV7-2 with TRBJ2-5; 10 bases agree with TRBD1. J gave up 3 bases and V 6 bases, and 7 bases lay outside the gene matches. Per germline, CDR1 SGHTA and CDR2 FQGNSA. The CDR3 contains 15 residues. The CDR3 DNA follows: TGTGCCAGCAGAGACCCCGGGACAGGGGAAGAGACCCAGTACTTC. It encodes CASRDPGTGEETQYF. Filled out from reference TRBV7-2 and TRBJ2-5, the complete variable domain reads GAGVSQSPSNKVTEKGKDVELRCDPISGHTALYWYRQSLGQGLEFLIYFQGNSAPDKSGLPSDRFSAERTGGSVSTLTIQRTQQEDSAVYLCASRDPGTGEETQYFGPGTRLLVL.

This clonotype was seen many times. J is TRBJ1-1 and V is TRBV11-2; D unclear. V lost 6 bases and J lost 4, with 15 bases in between. The CDR3 contains 14 residues. CDR1 and CDR2 from the germline V gene are SGHAT and FQNNGV. This CDR3 reads CASSTPGQGTEAFF. CDR3 bases: TGTGCCAGCAGTACCCCGGGCCAAGGCACTGAAGCTTTCTTT. Full variable domain (rest looked up from reference TRBV11-2 and TRBJ1-1): EAGVAQSPRYKIIEKRQSVAFWCNPISGHATLYWYQQILGQGPKLLIQFQNNGVVDDSQLPKDRFSAERLKGVDSTLKIQPAKLEDSAVYLCASSTPGQGTEAFFGQGTRLTVV.

This chain connects TRBV24-1 to TRBJ1-5; D not certain. Deletions cut 2 bases from V and 11 bases from J, with 21 bases between. The CDR3 extends over 16 amino acids. Germline values: CDR1 KGHDR, CDR2 SFDVKD. CDR3 protein: CATSDSPGGKLETQHF. CDR3 nucleotides: TGTGCCACCAGTGATTCTCCGGGAGGCAAACTTGAGACCCAGCATTTT.

The rearrangement links TRBV20-1 to TRBJ1-2; D unresolved. V was clipped by 6 bases and J by 8 bases, with 16 bases between them. CDR1 DFQATT and CDR2 SNEGSKA come from the germline V gene (reference sequence). The CDR3 has 12 amino acids. CDR3 residues: CSARRDSDGYTF. The CDR3 nucleotides are TGCAGTGCGCGGAGGGATTCGGACGGCTACACCTTC.

The chain combines TRBV27 with TRBJ2-5; D might be TRBD1 (6 bases). This CDR3 comprises 15 residues. The germline gives CDR1 MNHEY, CDR2 SMNVEV (reference sequence). Trimming took 3 bases from V and 5 from J, leaving 16 bases between them. The DNA of the CDR3 is TGTGCCAGCAGTTTCAGCCGACAGGCGGGCGAGACCCAGTACTTC. Encoded protein: CASSFSRQAGETQYF.

The table lists this clonotype with many counts. The chain has TRBV25-1 and TRBJ1-1; perhaps TRBD1 as D (5 bases). The CDR3 has 12 residues. In germline, CDR1 is MGHDK, CDR2 SYGVNS. V lost 9 bases, J lost 4 bases, and 12 bases lay in between. The CDR3 is CASRGGPTEAFF. The CDR3 bases are TGTGCCAGTAGGGGAGGGCCCACTGAAGCTTTCTTT.

This clonotype was detected ten times or more. The chain joins TRBV5-1 to TRBJ1-1; the match to TRBD1 covers 9 bases. The CDR3 has 15 residues. Trimming cost V 4 bases and J 1 base; bases outside gene matches: 5. Germline V gene lookup returns CDR1 SGHRS and CDR2 YFSETQ. CDR3 DNA: TGCGCCAGCAGCGGGACAGGGTTGGGGAACACTGAAGCTTTCTTT. Amino acid sequence: CASSGTGLGNTEAFF.

This clonotype appeared many times. The genes are TRBV7-9 and TRBJ1-1; D call uncertain. CDR3 length: 16 amino acids. Germline loops: CDR1 SEHNR, CDR2 FQNEAQ (reference sequence). Trimming pared 3 bases from V and 4 bases from J, leaving 18 bases between. The CDR3 DNA reads as TGTGCCAGCAGCTTGGCCGGTAGGGAAGGACGCACTGAAGCTTTCTTT. The encoded protein is CASSLAGREGRTEAFF.

The sample holds many counts of this clonotype. J is TRBJ2-5 and V is TRBV4-1, with D perhaps TRBD1 (6 bases). CDR3 length: 13 residues. In germline, CDR1 is MGHRA, CDR2 YSYEKL. The V end was cut by 4 bases, the J end by 5 bases, with 11 bases between. The CDR3 is CASSLGDIETQYF. CDR3 nucleotides: TGCGCCAGCAGCCTCGGGGACATTGAGACCCAGTACTTC.

The sample holds one count of this clonotype. The V gene is TRBV28, the J gene TRBJ1-6; 8 nucleotides agree with TRBD1. This CDR3 contains 13 residues. Germline values: CDR1 MDHEN, CDR2 SYDVKM. The ends lost 6 bases at V and 13 bases at J; junction bases unmatched: 8. The CDR3 coding sequence is TGTGCCAGCAGACCTACGAACAGGGGGCCCCTCCACTTT. This gives the protein CASRPTNRGPLHF.

The V call is TRBV4-1, the J call TRBJ2-7; 9 nucleotides align to TRBD1. The V segment lost 1 base and the J segment 5 bases; nucleotides outside the gene matches: 6. The CDR3 length is 15 residues. Germline CDR1 MGHRA, CDR2 YSYEKL. CDR3 DNA sequence: TGCGCCAGCAGCCAAGGACCGGGACAGGGTAACGAGCAGTACTTC. This sequence encodes CASSQGPGQGNEQYF.

The chain employs TRBV10-2 and TRBJ2-7, with D unresolved. This CDR3 contains 15 residues. Trimming removed 6 bases from V and 1 base from J, with 16 bases in between. Per the germline V gene, CDR1 is WSHSY and CDR2 is SAAADI. CDR3 region: CASSAKSGISYEQYF. Here the CDR3 DNA reads TGCGCCAGCAGCGCCAAAAGTGGGATATCCTACGAGCAGTACTTC.

There are many counts of this clonotype. The rearrangement joins TRBV29-1 to TRBJ2-7; 9 bases are shared with TRBD1. V was clipped by 0 bases and J by 1 base; unmatched bases: 4. The CDR3 contains 15 residues. Germline CDR1 is SQVTM and CDR2 is ANQGSEA. This CDR3 is CSVEEGDRESYEQYF. CDR3 DNA: TGCAGCGTTGAAGAAGGGGACAGGGAGTCCTACGAGCAGTACTTC.

On this clonotype itself: A junction boundary mismatches the germline segment, possibly from a read error. The chain links TRBV6-5 to TRBJ1-1; no definite D call. In germline, CDR1 is MNHEY, CDR2 SVGAGI. This CDR3 contains 13 residues. CDR3 sequence (DNA): TGTGCCAGCAGTTACGCGAGGAACACTGGAGCTTTCTTT. Translation gives CASSYARNTGAFF.

This clonotype appeared a few times. The V gene is TRBV14, the J gene TRBJ2-7; 8 bases fit TRBD1. Germline V gene lookup returns CDR1 SGHDN and CDR2 FVKESK. V shed 1 base, J shed 2 bases, and the junction held 7 bases outside the gene matches. The CDR3 totals 16 residues. The CDR3 DNA follows: TGTGCCAGCAGCCAAGTTTCCGGACAGGGAGCCTACGAGCAGTACTTC. It encodes CASSQVSGQGAYEQYF. The full variable domain, its missing parts supplied by reference TRBV14 and TRBJ2-7, is EAGVTQFPSHSVIEKGQTVTLRCDPISGHDNLYWYRRVMGKEIKFLLHFVKESKQDESGMPNNRFLAERTGGTYSTLKVQPAELEDSGVYFCASSQVSGQGAYEQYFGPGTRLTVT.